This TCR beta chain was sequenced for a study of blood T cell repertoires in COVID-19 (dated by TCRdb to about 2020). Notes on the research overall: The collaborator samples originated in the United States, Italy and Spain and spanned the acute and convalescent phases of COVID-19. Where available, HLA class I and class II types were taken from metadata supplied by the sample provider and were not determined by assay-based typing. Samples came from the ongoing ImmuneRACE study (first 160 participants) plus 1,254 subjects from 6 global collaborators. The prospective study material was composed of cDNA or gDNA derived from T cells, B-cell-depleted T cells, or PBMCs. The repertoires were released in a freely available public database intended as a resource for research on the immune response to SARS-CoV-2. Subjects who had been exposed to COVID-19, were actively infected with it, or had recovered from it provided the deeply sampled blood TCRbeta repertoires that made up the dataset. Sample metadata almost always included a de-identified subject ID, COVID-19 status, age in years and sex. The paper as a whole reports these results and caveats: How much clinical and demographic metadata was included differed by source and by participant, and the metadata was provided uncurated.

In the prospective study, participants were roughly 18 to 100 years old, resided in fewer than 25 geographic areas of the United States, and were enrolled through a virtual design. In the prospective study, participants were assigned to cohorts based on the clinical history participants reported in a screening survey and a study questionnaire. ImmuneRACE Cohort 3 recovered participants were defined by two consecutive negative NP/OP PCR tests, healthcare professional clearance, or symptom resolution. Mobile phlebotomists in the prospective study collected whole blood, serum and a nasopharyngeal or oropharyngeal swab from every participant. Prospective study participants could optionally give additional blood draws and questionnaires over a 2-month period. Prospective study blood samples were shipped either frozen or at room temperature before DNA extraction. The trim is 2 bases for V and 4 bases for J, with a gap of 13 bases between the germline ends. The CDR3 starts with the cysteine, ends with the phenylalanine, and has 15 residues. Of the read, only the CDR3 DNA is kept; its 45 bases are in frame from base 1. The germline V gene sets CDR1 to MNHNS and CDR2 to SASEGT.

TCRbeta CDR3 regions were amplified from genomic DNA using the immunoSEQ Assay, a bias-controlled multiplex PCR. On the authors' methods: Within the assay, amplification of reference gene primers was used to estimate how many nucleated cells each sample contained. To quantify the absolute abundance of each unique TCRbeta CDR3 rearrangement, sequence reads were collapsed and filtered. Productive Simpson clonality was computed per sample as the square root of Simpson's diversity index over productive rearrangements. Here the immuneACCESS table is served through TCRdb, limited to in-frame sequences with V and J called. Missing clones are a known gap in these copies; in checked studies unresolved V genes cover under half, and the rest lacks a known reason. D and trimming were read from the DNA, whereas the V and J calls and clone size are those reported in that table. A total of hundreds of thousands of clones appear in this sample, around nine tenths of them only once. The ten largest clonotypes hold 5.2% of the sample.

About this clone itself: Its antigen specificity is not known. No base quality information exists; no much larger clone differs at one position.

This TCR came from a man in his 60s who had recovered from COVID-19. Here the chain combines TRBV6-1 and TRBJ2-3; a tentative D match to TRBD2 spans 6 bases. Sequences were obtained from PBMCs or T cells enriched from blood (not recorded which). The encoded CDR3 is CASSELAVRADTQYF. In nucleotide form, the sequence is TGTGCCAGCAGTGAATTAGCGGTACGAGCAGATACGCAGTATTTT.